This entry describes one T cell receptor beta chain. As yet, its antigen is unknown. These data belong to a study of long-term antiretroviral therapy in people with HIV. Study outcomes and limitations: After ART, diversity increased yet remained lower than transplant donor controls. Spans of CDR3 length were tighter for HIV repertoires than for controls.

The samples comprised about 1-10 million cryopreserved PBMC ahead of DNA extraction. Survey-level resolution applied to immunoSEQ assay v3.0. Per-sample TRB depth target: about 35,000-55,000 T-cell genomes. TCRdb keeps only in-frame clones here, not all; method: immunoSEQ multiplex PCR. The table lists tens of thousands of clones, around 90% of them singletons. The ends were cut back, 0 bases at V and 0 bases at J, with 8 bases in the middle. The CDR3 totals 15 residues. Per germline, CDR1 MNHEY and CDR2 SMNVEV (reference sequence). This chain links TRBV27 with TRBJ1-1; no definite D call. This specimen was unsorted PBMCs, taken 5.2 years after starting antiretroviral therapy. The sequence derives from a middle-aged woman with HIV. The CDR3 reads CASSLSYHMNTEAFF. The CDR3 nucleotides are TGTGCCAGCAGTTTATCGTACCATATGAACACTGAAGCTTTCTTT.